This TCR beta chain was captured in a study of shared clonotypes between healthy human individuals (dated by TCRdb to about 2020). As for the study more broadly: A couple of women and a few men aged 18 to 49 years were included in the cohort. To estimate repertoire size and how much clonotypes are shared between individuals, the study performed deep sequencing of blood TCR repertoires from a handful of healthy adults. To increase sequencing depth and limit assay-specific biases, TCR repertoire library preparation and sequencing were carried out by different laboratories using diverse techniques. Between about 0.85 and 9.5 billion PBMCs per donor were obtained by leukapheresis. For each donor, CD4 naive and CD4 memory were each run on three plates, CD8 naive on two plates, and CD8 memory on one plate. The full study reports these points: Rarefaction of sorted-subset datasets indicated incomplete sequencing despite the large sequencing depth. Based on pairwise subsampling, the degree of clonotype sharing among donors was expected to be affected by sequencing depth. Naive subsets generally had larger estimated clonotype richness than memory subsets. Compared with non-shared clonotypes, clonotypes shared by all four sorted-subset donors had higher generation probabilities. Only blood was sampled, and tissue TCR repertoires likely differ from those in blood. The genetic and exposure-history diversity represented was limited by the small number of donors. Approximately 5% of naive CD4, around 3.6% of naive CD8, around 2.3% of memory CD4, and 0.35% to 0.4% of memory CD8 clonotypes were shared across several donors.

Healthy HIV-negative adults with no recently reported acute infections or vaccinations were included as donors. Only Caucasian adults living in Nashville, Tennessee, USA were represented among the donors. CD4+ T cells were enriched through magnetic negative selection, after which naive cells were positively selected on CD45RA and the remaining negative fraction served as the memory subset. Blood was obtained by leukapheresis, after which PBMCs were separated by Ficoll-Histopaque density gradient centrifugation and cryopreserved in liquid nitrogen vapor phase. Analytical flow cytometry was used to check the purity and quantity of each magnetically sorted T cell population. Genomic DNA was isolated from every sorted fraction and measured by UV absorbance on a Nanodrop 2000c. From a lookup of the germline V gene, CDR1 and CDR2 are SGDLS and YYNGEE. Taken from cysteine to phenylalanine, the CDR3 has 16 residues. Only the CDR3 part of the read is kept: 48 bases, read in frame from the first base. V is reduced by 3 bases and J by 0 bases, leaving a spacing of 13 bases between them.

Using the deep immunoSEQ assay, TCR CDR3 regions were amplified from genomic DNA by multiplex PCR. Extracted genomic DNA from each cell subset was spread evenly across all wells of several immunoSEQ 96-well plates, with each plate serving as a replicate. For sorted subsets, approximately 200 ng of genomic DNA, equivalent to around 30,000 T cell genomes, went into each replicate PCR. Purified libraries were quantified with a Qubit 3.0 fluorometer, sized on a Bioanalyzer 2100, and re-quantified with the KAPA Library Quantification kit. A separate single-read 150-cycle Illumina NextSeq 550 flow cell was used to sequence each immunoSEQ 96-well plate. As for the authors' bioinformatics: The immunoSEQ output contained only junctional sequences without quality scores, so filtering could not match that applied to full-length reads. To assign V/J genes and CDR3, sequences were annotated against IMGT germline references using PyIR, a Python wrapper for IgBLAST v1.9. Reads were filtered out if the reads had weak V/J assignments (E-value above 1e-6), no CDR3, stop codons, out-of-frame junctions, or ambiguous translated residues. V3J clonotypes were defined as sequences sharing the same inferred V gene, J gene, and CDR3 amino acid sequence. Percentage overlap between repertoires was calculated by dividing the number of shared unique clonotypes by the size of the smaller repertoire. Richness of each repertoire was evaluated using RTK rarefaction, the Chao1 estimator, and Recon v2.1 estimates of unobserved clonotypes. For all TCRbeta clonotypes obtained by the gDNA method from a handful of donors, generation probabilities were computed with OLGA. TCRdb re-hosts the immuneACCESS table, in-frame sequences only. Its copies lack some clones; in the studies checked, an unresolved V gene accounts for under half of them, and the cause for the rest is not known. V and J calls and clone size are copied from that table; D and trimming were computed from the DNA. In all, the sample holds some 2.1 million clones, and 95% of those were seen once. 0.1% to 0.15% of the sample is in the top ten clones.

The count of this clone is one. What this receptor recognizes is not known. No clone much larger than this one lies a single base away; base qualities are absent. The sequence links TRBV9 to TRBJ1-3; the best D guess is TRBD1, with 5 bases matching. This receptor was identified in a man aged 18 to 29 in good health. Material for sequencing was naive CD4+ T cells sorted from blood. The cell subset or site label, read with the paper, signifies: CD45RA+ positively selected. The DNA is TGTGCCAGCAGCGGCGCGGCGGGACTCTCTGGAAACACCATATATTTT. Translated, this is CASSGAAGLSGNTIYF.